This T cell receptor beta chain was observed in a study of blood T cell repertoires in COVID-19. Authors' analysis steps: Reference gene primer amplification in the assay estimated nucleated cell counts. Here immunoSEQ multiplex PCR was the method, and the copy in TCRdb shows in-frame clones only, minus some. For V, J and clone size, that table is used; D and trimming come from the DNA. The sample shows about 54,000 clones, approximately 87% of them seen only once. Germline loops: CDR1 MNHNS, CDR2 SASEGT. The CDR3 loop spans 16 amino acids. V lost 3 bases to trimming and J lost 4 bases; unmatched junction nucleotides: 6. In this sample, this clone turned up once.

The rearrangement links TRBV6-1 to TRBJ2-3; the match to TRBD2 covers 11 bases. This clonotype originated in a human donor in a cohort sampled during active COVID-19. Sequenced material: peripheral blood. The CDR3 sequence: CASSEILAGGADTQYF. For the CDR3, the DNA is TGTGCCAGCAGTGAGATTTTAGCGGGGGGGGCAGATACGCAGTATTTT.